Listed here is a single T cell receptor (beta chain). The data originate from a study of blood T cell repertoires in COVID-19. Study as a whole: Researchers got acute and convalescent COVID-19 samples from the United States, Italy and Spain. Sources were T cells, B-cell-depleted T cells, or PBMCs; the material itself was cDNA or gDNA.

Clones were read by immunoSEQ multiplex PCR, and TCRdb kept only the in-frame ones, dropping some. The table shows around 140,000 clones, with nearly 70% occurring only once. The CDR3 runs 15 residues. Looked up from germline, CDR1 is SGHDT and CDR2 is YYEEEE. Trimming took off 2 bases at V and 6 bases at J, with 16 bases between the two ends. This clonotype was sampled from an older woman with acute or convalescent COVID-19. Source material: peripheral blood. The chain links TRBV5-6 to TRBJ2-3, with a possible D match to TRBD2 (7 bases). The CDR3 nucleotides are TGTGCCAGCAGCTTAATAGATAGGGGGGGCGATACGCAGTATTTT. Residues: CASSLIDRGGDTQYF.